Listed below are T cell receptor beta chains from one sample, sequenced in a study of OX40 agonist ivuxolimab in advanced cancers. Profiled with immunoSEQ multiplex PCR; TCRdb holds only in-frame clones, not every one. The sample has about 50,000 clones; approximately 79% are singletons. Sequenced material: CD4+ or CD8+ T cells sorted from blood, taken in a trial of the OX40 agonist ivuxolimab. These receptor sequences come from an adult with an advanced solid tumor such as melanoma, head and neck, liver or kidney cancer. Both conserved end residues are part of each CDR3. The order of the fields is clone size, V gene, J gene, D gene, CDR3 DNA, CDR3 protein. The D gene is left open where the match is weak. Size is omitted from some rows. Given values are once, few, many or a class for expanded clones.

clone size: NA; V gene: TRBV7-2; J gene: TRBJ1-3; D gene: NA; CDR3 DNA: TGTGCCAGCAGCTGGGCGCCCGGGGGATCTGGAAACACCATATATTTT; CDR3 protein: CASSWAPGGSGNTIYF
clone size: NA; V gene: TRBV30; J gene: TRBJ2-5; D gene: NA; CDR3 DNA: TGTGCCTGCAGAGGGGATGTGGAGACCCAGTACTTC; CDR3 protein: CACRGDVETQYF
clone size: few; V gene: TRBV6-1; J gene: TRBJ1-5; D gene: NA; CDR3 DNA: TGTGCCAGCGGGGCCCGGGCTCAGGAACAGTCCCAGCATTTT; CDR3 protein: CASGARAQEQSQHF
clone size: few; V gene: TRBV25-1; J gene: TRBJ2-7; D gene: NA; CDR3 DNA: TGTGCCAGTAAAAGAGGGGGGGACACCTACGAGCAGTACTTC; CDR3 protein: CASKRGGDTYEQYF
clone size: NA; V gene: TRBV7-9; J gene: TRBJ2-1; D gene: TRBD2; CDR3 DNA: TGTGCCAGCAGCTTAGCCGGCGGGAGGGTTAAGGATGAGCAGTTCTTC; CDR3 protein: CASSLAGGRVKDEQFF
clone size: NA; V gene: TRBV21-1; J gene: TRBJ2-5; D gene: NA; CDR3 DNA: TGTGCCAGCAGCAAGTGGGTTCGACGGGGGAACCCTCGCCAAGAGACCCAGTACTTC; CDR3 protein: CASSKWVRRGNPRQETQYF
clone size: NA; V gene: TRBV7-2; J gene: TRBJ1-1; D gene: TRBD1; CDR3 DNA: TGTGCCAGCAGCCTTAAGACAGGGGGGACTGAAGCTTTCTTT; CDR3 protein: CASSLKTGGTEAFF
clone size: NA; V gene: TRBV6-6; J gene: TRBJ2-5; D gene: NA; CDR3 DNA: TGTGCCAGCGGGCGACGTTTGGGGGAGACCCAGTACTTC; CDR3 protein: CASGRRLGETQYF
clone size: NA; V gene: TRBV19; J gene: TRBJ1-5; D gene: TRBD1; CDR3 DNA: TGTGCCAGTGGGGGACAGCCCCTTAGCAATCAGCCCCAGCATTTT; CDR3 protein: CASGGQPLSNQPQHF
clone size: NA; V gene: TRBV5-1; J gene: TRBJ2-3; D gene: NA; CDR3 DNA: TGCGCCAGCAGCTTTAGCGGAGCTAGCACAGATACGCAGTATTTT; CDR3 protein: CASSFSGASTDTQYF
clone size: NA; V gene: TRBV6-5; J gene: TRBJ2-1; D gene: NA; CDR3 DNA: TGTGCCAGCATAAGCTCCTACAATGAGCAGTTCTTC; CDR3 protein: CASISSYNEQFF
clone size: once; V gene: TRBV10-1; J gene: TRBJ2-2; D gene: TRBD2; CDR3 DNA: TGCGCCAGCAGTGATCCCGGGACTAGCGGGGGGCCCGGGGAGCTGTTTTTT; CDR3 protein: CASSDPGTSGGPGELFF
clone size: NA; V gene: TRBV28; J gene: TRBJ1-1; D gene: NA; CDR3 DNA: TGTGCCAGCAGGCTAGTAGGCAGGCTGAACACTGAAGCTTTCTTT; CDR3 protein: CASRLVGRLNTEAFF
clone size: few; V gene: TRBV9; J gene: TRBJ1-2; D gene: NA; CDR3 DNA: TGTGCCAGCAGCGTAGTCGGCGGCTACACCTTC; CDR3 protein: CASSVVGGYTF
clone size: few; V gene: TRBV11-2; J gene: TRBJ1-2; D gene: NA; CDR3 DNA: TGTGCCAGCAGCGCAGGCGGTGAGGGTGGCTACACCTTC; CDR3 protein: CASSAGGEGGYTF
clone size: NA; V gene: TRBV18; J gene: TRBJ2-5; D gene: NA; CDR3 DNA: TGTGCCAGCTCACCTACCACGTCGGGAGCGGAGACCCAGTACTTC; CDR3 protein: CASSPTTSGAETQYF
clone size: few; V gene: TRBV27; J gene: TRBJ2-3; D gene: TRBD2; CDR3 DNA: TGTGCCAGCAGACTGACTAGCGGGAGGGCCCAAGATACGCAGTATTTT; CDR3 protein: CASRLTSGRAQDTQYF
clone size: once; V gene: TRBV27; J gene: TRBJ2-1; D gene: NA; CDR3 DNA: TGTGCCAGCAGTTTTCACCACAGGGGGGGTGAGCAGTTCTTC; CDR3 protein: CASSFHHRGGEQFF
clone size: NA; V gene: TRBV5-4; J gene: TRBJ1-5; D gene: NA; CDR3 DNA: TGTGCCAGCAGCTTGATGGGGATCGACAATCAGCCCCAGCATTTT; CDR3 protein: CASSLMGIDNQPQHF
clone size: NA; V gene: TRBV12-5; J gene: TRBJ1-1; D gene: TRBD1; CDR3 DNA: TGTGCTAGTGGTTTACGATCCAGGGGGCGTTTATACTCTGAAGCTTTCTTT; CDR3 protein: CASGLRSRGRLYSEAFF
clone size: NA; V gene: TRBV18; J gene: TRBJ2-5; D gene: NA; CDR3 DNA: TGTGCCAGCTCACCACTCGAAAGGGTGGAGACCCAGTACTTC; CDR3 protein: CASSPLERVETQYF
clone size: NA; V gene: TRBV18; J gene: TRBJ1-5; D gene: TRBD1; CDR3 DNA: TGTGCCAGCTCACCACTGGAGGCAGGGGGGAATCAGCCCCAGCATTTT; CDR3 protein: CASSPLEAGGNQPQHF
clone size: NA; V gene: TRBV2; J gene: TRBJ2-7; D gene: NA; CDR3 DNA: TGTGCCAGCAAGGGGGTGGCGAGCTCCTACGAGCAGTACTTC; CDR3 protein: CASKGVASSYEQYF
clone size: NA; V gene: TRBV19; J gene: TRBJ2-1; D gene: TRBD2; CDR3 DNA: TGTGCCAGTAGTACGGGACTAGCGGGCTACAATGAGCAGTTCTTC; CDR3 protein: CASSTGLAGYNEQFF
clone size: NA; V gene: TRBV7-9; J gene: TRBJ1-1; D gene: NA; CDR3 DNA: TGTGCCGGCAGCTCGAAGGGCAGGGCGAACACTGAAGCTTTCTTT; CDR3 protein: CAGSSKGRANTEAFF
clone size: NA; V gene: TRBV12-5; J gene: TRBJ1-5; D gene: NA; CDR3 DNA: TGTGCTAGTGGTTTGGGCGCAGGGGCTCAGCCCCAGCATTTT; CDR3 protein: CASGLGAGAQPQHF
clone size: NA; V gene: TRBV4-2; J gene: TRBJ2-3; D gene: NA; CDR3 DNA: TGTGCCAGCAGCGGAGCCGGGACTCCACACACAGATACGCAGTATTTT; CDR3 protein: CASSGAGTPHTDTQYF
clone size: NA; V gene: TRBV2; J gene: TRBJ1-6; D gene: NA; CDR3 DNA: TGTGCCAGCAATTTGTTGGGGAACGGTAATTCACCCCTCCACTTT; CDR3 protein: CASNLLGNGNSPLHF
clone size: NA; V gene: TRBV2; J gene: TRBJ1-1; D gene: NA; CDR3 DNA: TGTGCCAGCACCTCGAGGGGCAGGGGCACTGAAGCTTTCTTT; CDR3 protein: CASTSRGRGTEAFF
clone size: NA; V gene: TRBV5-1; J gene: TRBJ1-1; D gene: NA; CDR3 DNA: TGCGCCAGCAGCTTGGGGGAGACCGCGGGATATGGAAACACTGAAGCTTTCTTT; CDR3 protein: CASSLGETAGYGNTEAFF
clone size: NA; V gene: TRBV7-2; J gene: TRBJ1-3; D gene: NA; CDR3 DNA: TGTGCCAGCGTACAGAGCTCTGGAAACACCATATATTTT; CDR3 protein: CASVQSSGNTIYF
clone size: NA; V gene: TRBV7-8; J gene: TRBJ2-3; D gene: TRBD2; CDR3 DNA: TGTGCCAGCAGCCCCCGGGGCGGGAGAGAAGATACGCAGTATTTT; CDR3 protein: CASSPRGGREDTQYF
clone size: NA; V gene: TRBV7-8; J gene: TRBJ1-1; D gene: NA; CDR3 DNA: TGTGCCAGCGCCCAGCCCAGCGGCACTGAAGCTTTCTTT; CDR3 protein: CASAQPSGTEAFF
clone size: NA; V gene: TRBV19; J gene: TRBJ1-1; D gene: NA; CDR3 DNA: TGTGCCAGTAGTATAGTAGGAGCGTACACTGAAGCTTTCTTT; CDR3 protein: CASSIVGAYTEAFF
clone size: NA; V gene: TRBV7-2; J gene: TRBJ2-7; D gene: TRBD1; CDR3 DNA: TGTGCCAGCAGCCGCGGTCAGGGGGTTTCCTACGAGCAGTACTTC; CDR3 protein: CASSRGQGVSYEQYF
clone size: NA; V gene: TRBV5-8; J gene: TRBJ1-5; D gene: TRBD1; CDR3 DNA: TGTGCCAGCAGAGACGGGACAGCGTTTTTTAATCAGCCCCAGCATTTT; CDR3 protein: CASRDGTAFFNQPQHF
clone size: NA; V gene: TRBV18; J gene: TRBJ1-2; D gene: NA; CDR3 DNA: TGTGCCAGCTCACCCACCTCTCCCCCGACGGGAGTCGCCTATGGCTACACCTTC; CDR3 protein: CASSPTSPPTGVAYGYTF
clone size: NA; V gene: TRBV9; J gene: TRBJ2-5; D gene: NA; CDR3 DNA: TGTGCCAGCAGCGTAGCTGGACAGCCCAGGTCCCAAGAGACCCAGTACTTC; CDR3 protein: CASSVAGQPRSQETQYF
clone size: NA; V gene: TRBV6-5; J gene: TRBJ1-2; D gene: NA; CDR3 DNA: TGTGCCAGCACCCAGGGTTCCTATGGCTACACCTTC; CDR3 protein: CASTQGSYGYTF
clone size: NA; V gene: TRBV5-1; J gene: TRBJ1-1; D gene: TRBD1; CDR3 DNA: TGCGCCAGCAGCCCATGGACAGGGACGAACACTGAAGCTTTCTTT; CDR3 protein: CASSPWTGTNTEAFF
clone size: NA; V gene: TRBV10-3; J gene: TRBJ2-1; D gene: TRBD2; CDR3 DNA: TGTGCCATCAGCGTCGGGACTAGCGGGGATGAGCAGTTCTTC; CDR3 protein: CAISVGTSGDEQFF
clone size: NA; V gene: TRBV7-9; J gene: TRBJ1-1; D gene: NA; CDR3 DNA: TGTGCCAGCAGTCAAGGACGGTTGAACACTGAAGCTTTCTTT; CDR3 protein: CASSQGRLNTEAFF
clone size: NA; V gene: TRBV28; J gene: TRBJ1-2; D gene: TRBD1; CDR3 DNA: TGTGCCAGCAACACTCCGGGACAGAACTATGGCTACACCTTC; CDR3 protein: CASNTPGQNYGYTF
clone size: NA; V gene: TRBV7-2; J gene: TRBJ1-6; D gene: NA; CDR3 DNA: TGTGCCAGCAGCTTAGGGCGACAAGATAATTCACCCCTCCACTTT; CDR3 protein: CASSLGRQDNSPLHF
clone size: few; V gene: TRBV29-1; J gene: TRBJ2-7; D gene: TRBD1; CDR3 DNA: TGCAGCGTTGAAGACGACAGGGGCGGTTTTTACGAGCAGTACTTC; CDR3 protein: CSVEDDRGGFYEQYF
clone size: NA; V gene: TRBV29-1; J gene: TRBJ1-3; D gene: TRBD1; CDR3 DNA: TGCAGCGTTGAAGAGACAGGGCGAAACACCATATATTTT; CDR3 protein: CSVEETGRNTIYF
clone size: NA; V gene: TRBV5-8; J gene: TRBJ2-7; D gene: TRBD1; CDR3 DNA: TGTGCCAGCAGCTTGGAGAGAACAGGGGCCCTCTCCTACGAGCAGTACTTC; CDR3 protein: CASSLERTGALSYEQYF
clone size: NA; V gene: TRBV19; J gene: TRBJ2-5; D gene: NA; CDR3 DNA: TGTGCCAGTAGTATAAGGGGCCTTCTGGGGGCAGGGGAGACCCAGTACTTC; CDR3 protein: CASSIRGLLGAGETQYF
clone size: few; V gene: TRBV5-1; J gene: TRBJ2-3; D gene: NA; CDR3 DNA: TGCGCCAGCAGCGTTCAGGGTAACCTCTACGATACGCAGTATTTT; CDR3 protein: CASSVQGNLYDTQYF
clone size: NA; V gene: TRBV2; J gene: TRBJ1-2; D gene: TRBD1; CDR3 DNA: TGTGCCAGCAGAGACAGGGTACATGGCTACACCTTC; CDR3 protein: CASRDRVHGYTF
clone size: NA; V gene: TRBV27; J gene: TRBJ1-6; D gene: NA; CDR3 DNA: TGTGCCAGCAGTCCCGGGAGTGTTTATAATTCACCCCTCCACTTT; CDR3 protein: CASSPGSVYNSPLHF
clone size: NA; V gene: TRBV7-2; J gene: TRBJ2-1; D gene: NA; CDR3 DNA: TGTGCCAGCAGTTACACTAAAAATGAGCAGTTCTTC; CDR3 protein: CASSYTKNEQFF
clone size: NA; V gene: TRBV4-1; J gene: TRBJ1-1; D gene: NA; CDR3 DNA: TGCGCCAGCAACCACGTCTCCAGACTTCCGAACACTGAAGCTTTCTTT; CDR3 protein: CASNHVSRLPNTEAFF
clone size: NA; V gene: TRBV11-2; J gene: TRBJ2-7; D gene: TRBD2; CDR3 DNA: TGTGCCAGCAGCCTGCGACTAGCATCCGTCGACGAGCAGTACTTC; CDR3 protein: CASSLRLASVDEQYF
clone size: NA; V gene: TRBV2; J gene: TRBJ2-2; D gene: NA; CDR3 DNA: TGTGCCAGCAATAAGAACACCGGGGAGCTGTTTTTT; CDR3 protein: CASNKNTGELFF
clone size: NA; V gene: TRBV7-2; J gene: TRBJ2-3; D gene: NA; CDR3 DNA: TGTGCCAGCACCAACTTAATGGTGCTCACAGATACGCAGTATTTT; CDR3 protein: CASTNLMVLTDTQYF